The source of this TCR beta chain is a study of blood T cell repertoires in COVID-19. The CDR3 has 13 amino acids. V trimming: 5 bases; J trimming: 7 bases; junction bases outside the gene matches: 8. Germline V gives CDR1 SEHNR, CDR2 FQNEAQ (reference sequence). Original handling: Amplification with reference gene primers provided the estimates of nucleated cell counts. Method: immunoSEQ multiplex PCR; TCRdb's copy keeps in-frame clones and lacks some. That table supplies the V and J calls and clone size; D and trimming were determined from the DNA. The table has approximately 440,000 clones, 90% seen once; the top ten hold less than 0.75%. Participants' own reports of clinical history determined their cohort assignment.

Sequenced material: PBMCs or T cells enriched from blood (not recorded which). The clonotype was recovered from a man younger than 30 who had recovered from COVID-19. The chain links TRBV7-9 to TRBJ2-7, with TRBD2 identical over 7 bases. CDR3 coding DNA: TGTGCCAGCAGCCCCGGGACTATGGGGGAGCAGTACTTC. Amino acid sequence: CASSPGTMGEQYF.